A selection of T cell receptor beta chains follows, all from one sample in a study of cytomegalovirus exposure and HLA in healthy donors. The assay was immunoSEQ multiplex PCR, and TCRdb's table has in-frame clones only and misses some. Here the sample spans 150,000 to 200,000 clones, less than 90% being singletons. The sequenced sample consisted of PBMCs. The source is a woman aged 30 to 39 in good health and CMV-seronegative. The CDR3 runs from the conserved cysteine through the conserved F or W. The D gene is left open where the match is weak. The listing skips clone size in some rows; elsewhere it reads once, few, many or a size class.

J gene: TRBJ1-1; V gene: TRBV5-1; clone size: few; D gene: NA; CDR3 DNA: TGCGCCAGCCTCGCGGAAGGAGACACTGAAGCTTTCTTT; CDR3 protein: CASLAEGDTEAFF
J gene: TRBJ1-1; V gene: TRBV4-2; clone size: NA; D gene: TRBD1; CDR3 DNA: TGTGCCAGCAGCCCAGAGCCGGGACAGTTGAACACTGAAGCTTTCTTT; CDR3 protein: CASSPEPGQLNTEAFF
J gene: TRBJ2-5; V gene: TRBV29-1; clone size: NA; D gene: NA; CDR3 DNA: TGCAGCGTTGATGGAGTCGGGTGGGAGACCCAGTACTTC; CDR3 protein: CSVDGVGWETQYF
J gene: TRBJ2-4; V gene: TRBV18; clone size: NA; D gene: NA; CDR3 DNA: TGTGCCAGCGCCTTCCGGGAAGCCAAAAACATTCAGTACTTC; CDR3 protein: CASAFREAKNIQYF
J gene: TRBJ2-7; V gene: TRBV7-6; clone size: NA; D gene: NA; CDR3 DNA: TGTGCCAGCAGCTTAGGGGCGCGGGACTCGGTTCGCGAGCAGTACTTC; CDR3 protein: CASSLGARDSVREQYF
J gene: TRBJ1-2; V gene: TRBV11-3; clone size: NA; D gene: NA; CDR3 DNA: TGTGCCAGGATATACAGGAATGGCTACACCTTC; CDR3 protein: CARIYRNGYTF
J gene: TRBJ2-4; V gene: TRBV15; clone size: NA; D gene: NA; CDR3 DNA: TGTGCCACCAGCAGAACCCGGGACTACATTCAGTACTTC; CDR3 protein: CATSRTRDYIQYF
J gene: TRBJ1-1; V gene: TRBV7-6; clone size: NA; D gene: TRBD1; CDR3 DNA: TGTGCCAGCAGCTTAAACAGGGGCAACACTGAAGCTTTCTTT; CDR3 protein: CASSLNRGNTEAFF
J gene: TRBJ2-5; V gene: TRBV9; clone size: NA; D gene: NA; CDR3 DNA: TGTGCCAGCAGCACGAGTGGAGAGACCCAGTACTTC; CDR3 protein: CASSTSGETQYF
J gene: TRBJ1-4; V gene: TRBV19; clone size: once; D gene: NA; CDR3 DNA: TGTGCCAGTAGATCAGGGGTGTTAGGGAATGAAAAACTGTTTTTT; CDR3 protein: CASRSGVLGNEKLFF